The subject of this entry is one TCR beta chain. The data originate from a study of blood T cell repertoires in COVID-19. Study-wide background: COVID-19 samples collected from the United States, Italy and Spain covered acute and convalescent phases. From T cells, B-cell-depleted T cells, or PBMCs came the material, which was cDNA or gDNA.

In the source study's methods: The assay estimated nucleated cells by amplifying reference gene primers. Some clones are missing from TCRdb's copy, which holds only in-frame ones; the method was immunoSEQ multiplex PCR. That table furnishes V, J and clone size, whereas the DNA furnished D and trimming. Found here are approximately 280,000 clones, around 85% of them singletons; the top ten hold 2.1%. The source is a woman aged 25 to 39 who had recovered from COVID-19. Source material: peripheral blood.

As DNA, the CDR3 is TGTGCCAGCAGCAGTAGCGGGAAAGAGACCCAGTACTTC. Translating it yields CASSSSGKETQYF. The chain has TRBV7-2 and TRBJ2-5, with TRBD2 identical over 8 bases. Trimming at V came to 5 bases and at J to 3 bases, leaving 2 bases not matched to a gene. Germline CDR1 and CDR2: SGHTA and FQGNSA. The CDR3 is 13 amino acids.